This T cell receptor (beta chain) was obtained from a study of T-cell memory formation after mild COVID-19. From the 5' RACE reads, TCRdb called clonotypes with MiXCR, one entry per CDR3 protein. Here the sample spans 150,000 to 200,000 distinct CDR3 sequences, roughly 10% being singletons. About this clonotype: Antigen specificity is unknown.

Study observations and caveats: Certain responding clones were present in pre-infection memory, suggesting participation of cross-reactive memory.

Sequences were obtained from PBMCs or a T cell subset sorted from them (not recorded which). This clonotype was sampled from a man aged 18 to 30 who had mild COVID-19 (a few samples of this study predate the infection). Cell type and time point are not known.

The CDR3 sequence: CASSPDRPSPLHF. CDR3 sequence (DNA): TGTGCCAGCTCACCAGATCGCCCTTCACCCCTCCACTTT. V is TRBV18 and J is TRBJ1-6; no reliable D call. The V end lost 2 bases, the J end lost 9 bases, and 8 bases lay between the germline ends. The CDR3 length is 13 residues. Looked up from germline, CDR1 is KGHSH and CDR2 is LQKENI.